Below are 2 T cell receptor beta chains sequenced from a single sample in a study of T cells after yellow fever vaccination. MiXCR, run by TCRdb on the 5' RACE reads, gives a single entry per CDR3 protein. The sample includes 120,000 or so distinct CDR3 sequences, roughly 15% of them seen just once. Sequencing used CD8+ T cells sorted from PBMCs, obtained 5 days after the yellow fever booster vaccination. The receptors stem from a man between 18 and 29 years old who received the YFV17D yellow fever vaccine.

The sample holds many counts of this clonotype. The chain couples TRBV2 to TRBJ2-1, with unresolved D. The CDR3 covers 15 residues. Trimming shortened V by 7 bases and J by 0 bases, and 13 bases separated the two germline ends. Per the germline V gene, CDR1 is SNHLY and CDR2 is FYNNEI. CDR3 amino acids: CASIASRNSYNEQFF. DNA of the CDR3: TGTGCCAGCATAGCTTCAAGGAACTCCTACAATGAGCAGTTCTTC.

This clonotype has a handful of counts. This rearrangement joins TRBV6-2 or TRBV6-3 to TRBJ2-4; 8 bases are shared with TRBD2. CDR1 is MNHEY, CDR2 SVGEGT, per germline. The CDR3 loop spans 13 amino acids. V trimming: 6 bases; J trimming: 7 bases; junction bases outside the gene matches: 5. The DNA for the CDR3 is TGTGCCAGCAGCCCCACGGGGGGGAACATTCAGTACTTC. As protein: CASSPTGGNIQYF.